This entry concerns a single T cell receptor beta chain. Per the germline V gene, CDR1 is SGHNT and CDR2 is YENEEA. V lost 5 bases and J lost 6; bases outside the gene matches: 9. The CDR3 totals 15 residues. Data came from immunoSEQ multiplex PCR; TCRdb stores just in-frame clones and leaves some out. The table has some 120,000 clones, about 85% seen once. The sample belongs to a study of blood T cell repertoires in COVID-19. As for the study in general: PBMCs, B-cell-depleted T cells, or T cells provided the cDNA or gDNA that made up the material.

The sequencing input was peripheral blood. This sequence joins TRBV11-3 and TRBJ2-3; 9 nucleotides line up with TRBD2. The receptor was derived from a man aged 60 to 75 with acute or convalescent COVID-19. DNA of the CDR3: TGTGCCAGCAGCATGACTAGCGGAACTTGGGATACGCAGTATTTT. Translation: CASSMTSGTWDTQYF.